This T cell receptor beta chain stems from a study of blood T cell repertoires in COVID-19. Study-level background: Sites across the United States, Italy and Spain contributed samples from acute and convalescent COVID-19.

The J segment lost 1 base and the V segment lost 5 bases, leaving 14 bases of the junction unmatched. The CDR3 is made up of 17 amino acids. Looked up from germline, CDR1 is SEHNR and CDR2 is FQNEAQ (reference sequence). The authors' processing: Researchers report that nucleated cell counts were estimated from reference gene primer amplification. TCRdb's table, derived via immunoSEQ multiplex PCR, lists solely in-frame clones and lacks some. V and J calls and clone size are given by that table; D and trimming were obtained from the DNA. The data contain about 250,000 clones, 83% of them seen just once; the ten biggest clones take up 5.5%.

This clonotype originated in a human donor in a cohort sampled during active COVID-19. Sequenced material: peripheral blood. The V call is TRBV7-9, the J call TRBJ2-7; TRBD2 agrees at 7 bases. The CDR3: CASSPRGGRERSYEQYF. The CDR3, as DNA: TGTGCCAGCAGCCCCAGAGGTGGGCGGGAGAGGTCCTACGAGCAGTACTTC.